This T cell receptor beta chain emerged from a study of early T cells in non-severe SARS-CoV-2 infection (dated by TCRdb to 2020 to 2023). About the study as a whole: Bulk RNA from unsorted whole blood was used for TCR sequencing, so alpha and beta chains could not be paired. The paper as a whole reports these results and caveats: VDJdb matching was skewed toward anti-spike CD8 responses and likely underestimated virus-specific expansions by missing private and CD4 specificities.

This clonotype appeared many times. Its antigen is not yet known. Qualities for individual bases were not recorded, and no much larger clone is one base off. Library prep was done by 5' RACE. The instrument was a NextSeq 500. In the TCR library protocol, unique molecular identifiers were attached to individual cDNA molecules to correct for PCR bias and sequencing error. TCR alpha and beta chains were both sequenced, and the abundances of alpha and beta sequences in each sample were closely correlated with each other. Regarding the original processing steps: Decombinator V4 was used to perform V gene, J gene and CDR3 annotation of TCR sequences. Expanded TCRs were defined as changing significantly between any two time points under a Poisson model with p below 0.0001. Abundances of TCRs were expressed as counts per million after normalisation to the total number of TCRs sequenced in each sample. VDJdb, accessed 1 November 2021, was searched for CMV, EBV and SARS-CoV-2 annotated TCRs, with TCRs annotated for multiple antigens excluded. TCRdb reworked the public reads: Q25 trimming with fastp, MiXCR clone assembly, productive beta chains retained. Merged by CDR3 protein, the rows form single entries marked with the most common genes and DNA. These V and J calls derive from TCRdb rather than the authors' analysis. The sample records about 40,000 distinct CDR3 sequences, 4.7% of which are singletons. The top ten clones comprise around 4.5% of the sample.

Set within a cohort of healthcare workers in London, UK, this nested case-control study involved weekly PCR testing of nasopharyngeal swabs along with blood sampling. Between 23 and 31 March 2020, the week of the UK lockdown, healthcare workers were enrolled and then followed up weekly for as long as 16 weeks. The receptor was derived from an adult who was a healthcare worker with PCR-confirmed SARS-CoV-2 infection or an uninfected control (not recorded which). The sequencing sample was made of whole blood.

The CDR3 region reads CATSDRTDTQYF. In nucleotide form, the sequence is TGTGCCACCAGTGACCGCACAGATACGCAGTATTTT. The chain uses TRBV24-1 and TRBJ2-3; confidence is insufficient to name the D gene. The CDR3 covers 12 residues, taking in both the cysteine and the phenylalanine. The sequence is cut down to CDR3 DNA, 36 bases in frame from base 1. Trimming removed 4 bases from V and 1 base from J, leaving 2 bases between the germline ends. The CDR1 and CDR2 encoded by the germline V gene are KGHDR and SFDVKD.